The 27 T cell receptor beta chains listed next were all sequenced from one sample in a study of T cell changes during pregnancy in multiple sclerosis. Sequenced by immunoSEQ multiplex PCR; TCRdb stores in-frame clones only, minus some. The sample carries approximately 40,000 clones, 80% to 90% recorded once. This specimen consisted of CD4+ T cells from peripheral blood mononuclear cells, obtained in the first trimester of pregnancy. The receptor source for this set is a female donor with multiple sclerosis, enrolled in a pregnancy study.

The table lists this clone with a few counts. V and J are TRBV29-1 and TRBJ2-7; a possible D gene is TRBD1 (6 bases). V dropped 6 bases and J dropped 6 bases, with 18 bases sitting between them. CDR1 SQVTM and CDR2 ANQGSEA come from the germline V gene. The CDR3 has 13 residues. Here the CDR3 reads CSVRDITHSEQYF. The DNA of the CDR3 is TGCAGCGTCCGGGACATCACCCATTCCGAGCAGTACTTC.

The sample holds a few counts of this clone. The chain combines TRBV7-6 with TRBJ2-7; perhaps TRBD2 as D (5 bases). V lost 5 bases to trimming and J lost 6 bases, with 8 bases between them. CDR3 size: 11 residues. Germline lookup yields CDR1 SGHVS and CDR2 FNYEAQ. CDR3 amino acids: CASSRDLEQYF. CDR3 sequence (DNA): TGTGCCAGCAGCCGGGATCTCGAGCAGTACTTC.

This sequence joins TRBV6-1 and TRBJ2-3, with a weak D call TRBD1 (5 bases). This CDR3 is 15 amino acids long. V was pared by 2 bases and J by 4 bases, with 13 bases between. The germline V gene encodes CDR1 MNHNS and CDR2 SASEGT. In nucleotides, the CDR3 is TGTGCCAGCAGTGAACAGGGTTACCGCGCAGATACGCAGTATTTT. It is translated as CASSEQGYRADTQYF.

This clone was picked up a small number of times. The V call is TRBV7-2, the J call TRBJ2-5; 7 nucleotides line up with TRBD2. Germline lookup yields CDR1 SGHTA and CDR2 FQGNSA. The CDR3 runs 13 residues. V was pared by 3 bases and J by 5 bases, with 3 bases of the junction left unmatched. The CDR3 region has the DNA TGTGCCAGCAGCTTTGGGGGAGGGGAGACCCAGTACTTC. Translation: CASSFGGGETQYF.

This chain connects TRBV4-1 to TRBJ2-1; perhaps TRBD2 as D (5 bases). Germline CDR1 and CDR2: MGHRA and YSYEKL. V was cut by 1 base and J by 7 bases, with 23 bases left in between. This CDR3 region has 18 residues. CDR3 sequence: CASSQGQLRERERNEQFF. CDR3 nucleotides: TGCGCCAGCAGCCAAGGCCAATTGAGGGAGAGGGAAAGGAATGAGCAGTTCTTC.

This rearrangement joins TRBV6-5 to TRBJ2-7, with TRBD1 as a possible D gene (5 bases). Trimming took 2 bases from V and 1 from J, leaving 15 bases between them. Germline V CDR1 and CDR2: MNHEY, SVGAGI. The CDR3 spans 16 residues. CDR3 nucleotide sequence: TGTGCCAGCAGTTACGATGGGGCAGGGAATTCCTACGAGCAGTACTTC. This translates into CASSYDGAGNSYEQYF.

The chain couples TRBV5-1 to TRBJ2-3; D perhaps matches TRBD2 (6 bases). Germline CDR1 is SGHRS and CDR2 is YFSETQ. This CDR3 comprises 15 residues. Between the trimmed V and J ends, which lost 2 bases and 0 bases, there was a span of 10 bases. The CDR3 DNA reads TGCGCCAGCAGCTTCCTAGCGACTAGCACAGATACGCAGTATTTT. This codes for CASSFLATSTDTQYF.

The V and J genes are TRBV4-1 and TRBJ2-1, with D perhaps TRBD1 (6 bases). The V gene lost 0 bases and the J gene lost 3 bases, with 15 bases spanning the gap. This CDR3 region has 17 residues. From germline, CDR1 is MGHRA and CDR2 YSYEKL. The CDR3 DNA is TGCGCCAGCAGCCAAGAGGTGAGGGACACCCTCTACAATGAGCAGTTCTTC. It codes for CASSQEVRDTLYNEQFF.

This clone was detected once. The J gene is TRBJ2-7, the V gene TRBV7-2, with TRBD2 as a possible D gene (5 bases). V was clipped by 1 base and J by 3 bases, with 10 bases between them. This CDR3 region has 14 residues. Germline V gene sequence: CDR1 SGHTA, CDR2 FQGNSA. CDR3 DNA: TGTGCCAGCAGCTTAGGTAACGGGAACTACGAGCAGTACTTC. It translates to CASSLGNGNYEQYF.

V usage is TRBV30 and J usage is TRBJ1-1; 7 nucleotides line up with TRBD1. This CDR3 region has 14 residues. After removal of 3 bases from V and 1 base from J, the junction contained 5 bases not matched to a gene. Per germline, CDR1 GTSNPN and CDR2 SVGIG (reference sequence). The CDR3 bases are TGTGCCTGGAGATTCCGGGACAGGAACACTGAAGCTTTCTTT. Protein product: CAWRFRDRNTEAFF.

The chain joins TRBV5-1 to TRBJ2-5, with D perhaps matching TRBD1 (5 bases). The CDR3 extends over 14 amino acids. The V end lost 1 base, the J end lost 5 bases, and 12 bases lay between the germline ends. The germline gives CDR1 SGHRS, CDR2 YFSETQ. Written as DNA, the CDR3 is TGCGCCAGCAGCTTGAGGGGCGGTTCGGAGACCCAGTACTTC. Its translation: CASSLRGGSETQYF.

The V call is TRBV5-1, the J call TRBJ1-2; D remains unclear. The germline CDR1 and CDR2 sequences are SGHRS and YFSETQ. V was cut by 1 base and J by 2 bases, with 9 bases left in between. This CDR3 comprises 14 residues. The DNA for the CDR3 is TGCGCCAGCAGCTTGTCCTACGGGAACTATGGCTACACCTTC. The encoded protein is CASSLSYGNYGYTF.

The table lists this clone with a few counts. This chain uses TRBV5-5 with TRBJ1-5, with TRBD1 as a possible D gene (6 bases). V lost 3 bases and J lost 7, with 11 bases in between. The CDR3 is made up of 13 amino acids. Germline V CDR1 and CDR2: SGHKS, YYEKEE (reference sequence). CDR3 sequence: CASSSDSIQPQHF. Written as DNA, the CDR3 is TGTGCCAGCAGCTCGGACAGTATCCAGCCCCAGCATTTT. Using reference TRBV5-5 and TRBJ1-5 for the parts outside the CDR3, the full variable domain is DAGVTQSPTHLIKTRGQQVTLRCSPISGHKSVSWYQQVLGQGPQFIFQYYEKEERGRGNFPDRFSARQFPNYSSELNVNALLLGDSALYLCASSSDSIQPQHFGDGTRLSIL.

This rearrangement joins TRBV29-1 to TRBJ1-1; TRBD1 matches at 8 bases. V lost 6 bases to trimming and J lost 4 bases; unmatched junction nucleotides: 7. This CDR3 spans 13 amino acids. Germline CDR1 and CDR2: SQVTM and ANQGSEA. The chain's CDR3 is CSVYRGSGTEAFF. The CDR3, as DNA: TGCAGCGTCTACAGGGGGTCGGGCACTGAAGCTTTCTTT.

This CDR3 is CASSEGGLSELYGYTF. CDR3 DNA sequence: TGTGCCAGCAGTGAGGGGGGACTTTCCGAGCTCTATGGCTACACCTTC. The chain links TRBV6-1 to TRBJ1-2, with TRBD1 as a possible D gene (5 bases). Germline CDR1 reads MNHNS; CDR2 reads SASEGT. This CDR3 spans 16 amino acids. V lost 3 bases and J lost 4, with 18 bases in between.

This clone was seen once. The CDR3 coding sequence is TGTGCCATCAAATCGGGGGAAGGGCAAGAGACCCAGTACTTC. Translating gives CAIKSGEGQETQYF. The rearrangement joins TRBV10-3 to TRBJ2-5, with D perhaps matching TRBD2 (6 bases). Germline V gene lookup returns CDR1 ENHRY and CDR2 SYGVKD. The V and J ends lost 7 bases and 2 bases respectively, with 14 bases between them. CDR3 length: 14 amino acids.

This clone came up once. The junction departs from the called germline gene at one end, perhaps through a read error. CDR3 protein: CASSLATSANYGYTF. CDR3 nucleotides: TGTGCCAGCAGCCTAGCCACATCCGCTAACTATGGCTACACCTTC. The chain combines TRBV7-2 with TRBJ1-2; D unclear. The CDR3 runs to 15 residues. Germline-derived CDR1 and CDR2 are SGHTA and FQGNSA.

The rearrangement uses TRBV18 and TRBJ1-1; D is possibly TRBD1 (5 bases). The germline V and J ends were trimmed by 3 bases and 7 bases, with 15 bases remaining between them. The CDR3 extends over 14 amino acids. Per the germline V gene, CDR1 is KGHSH and CDR2 is LQKENI. The CDR3 DNA reads as TGTGCCAGCTCACCTGGTCTGGGGCGGGGTGAAGCTTTCTTT. Its translation is CASSPGLGRGEAFF.

The V call is TRBV30, the J call TRBJ1-5; 7 bases line up with TRBD1. Germline V gene data show CDR1 as GTSNPN and CDR2 as SVGIG (reference sequence). The ends lost 5 bases at V and 7 bases at J; junction bases unmatched: 8. The CDR3 sequence is 13 residues long. CDR3 in amino acids: CAWATGLWQPQHF. In nucleotides, the CDR3 is TGTGCCTGGGCGACAGGGTTATGGCAGCCCCAGCATTTT.

The chain couples TRBV7-9 to TRBJ2-1; 7 bases agree with TRBD1. CDR1 and CDR2 (germline): SEHNR, FQNEAQ (reference sequence). The CDR3 sequence is 14 residues long. J lost 7 bases, V lost 4 bases, and 7 bases had no gene match. CDR3 coding DNA: TGTGCCAGCAGCTCTATCAGGGGGACGAATGAGCAGTTCTTC. This sequence encodes CASSSIRGTNEQFF.

The chain recombines TRBV11-2 with TRBJ1-2, with no clear D. The V end lost 4 bases, the J end lost 0 bases, and 12 bases lay between the germline ends. The germline V gene encodes CDR1 SGHAT and CDR2 FQNNGV. The CDR3 covers 15 residues. The CDR3 reads CASSSVRRANYGYTF. Written as DNA, the CDR3 is TGTGCCAGCAGCTCTGTCCGGAGAGCTAACTATGGCTACACCTTC.

The chain combines TRBV10-3 with TRBJ1-3, with TRBD1 matching over 7 bases. The germline V gene encodes CDR1 ENHRY and CDR2 SYGVKD. V was clipped by 6 bases and J by 0 bases; unmatched bases: 2. The CDR3 totals 14 residues. In DNA form, the CDR3 reads TGTGCCATCAGGAGGGACAGCTCTGGAAACACCATATATTTT. It translates to CAIRRDSSGNTIYF.

The V and J genes are TRBV4-1 and TRBJ1-2; D not certain. The CDR3 runs 15 residues. Germline CDR1 and CDR2: MGHRA and YSYEKL. With 0 bases removed from V and 8 bases from J, the gap between germline ends came to 16 bases. CDR3 sequence: CASSQDTHTIWGYTF. In DNA form, the CDR3 reads TGCGCCAGCAGCCAAGATACCCACACGATATGGGGCTACACCTTC.

This CDR3 reads CASSTFMAGADNEQFF. CDR3 bases: TGTGCCAGCAGCACCTTTATGGCGGGAGCGGACAATGAGCAGTTCTTC. J is TRBJ2-1 and V is TRBV5-4; TRBD2 matches at 7 bases. The CDR3 is 16 amino acids. The V gene's germline CDR1 is SGHNT and CDR2 YYREEE (reference sequence). Germline trimming cut 4 bases from V and 5 bases from J; bases unmatched to any gene: 12.

This clone appeared a single time. The CDR3, as DNA: TGTGCCAGCAGCTTGGGACAGGGGAAGAACTATGGCTACACCTTC. Residues: CASSLGQGKNYGYTF. This chain joins TRBV5-8 and TRBJ1-2; 8 nucleotides line up with TRBD1. V lost 0 bases, J lost 2 bases, and 3 bases stayed unmatched. In germline, CDR1 is SGHTS, CDR2 YDEGEE. The CDR3 has 15 amino acids.

The chain combines TRBV30 with TRBJ2-3; a weak D match, TRBD2 (6 bases). Germline CDR1 reads GTSNPN; CDR2 reads SVGIG (reference sequence). Trimming removed 4 bases from V and 9 bases from J, with 14 bases in between. The length of the CDR3 is 12 residues. The DNA for the CDR3 is TGTGCCTGGACTAACCAGGGAGGAACGCAGTATTTT. Its protein is CAWTNQGGTQYF.

CDR3 amino acids: CASSLIGTGGIYEQYF. DNA of the CDR3: TGTGCCAGCAGCTTAATCGGGACAGGGGGTATCTACGAGCAGTACTTC. The gene calls are TRBV11-2 and TRBJ2-7; 11 bases line up with TRBD1. Germline CDR1 and CDR2: SGHAT and FQNNGV. The CDR3 runs 16 residues. V was pared by 2 bases and J by 3 bases, with 6 bases of the junction left unmatched.